One sample yielded the 31 T cell receptor beta chains listed below, sequenced in a study of blood T cell repertoires in COVID-19. Profiling relied on immunoSEQ multiplex PCR, and the TCRdb table lists in-frame clones only, not all of them. The sample lists approximately 430,000 clones, roughly 90% seen once, with 1.4% in the top ten. Sequences were obtained from peripheral blood. These receptors were collected from a woman in her 30s with active or convalescent COVID-19.

This clone was observed a single time. The rearrangement joins TRBV24-1 to TRBJ1-2; D is undetermined. CDR1 KGHDR and CDR2 SFDVKD come from the germline V gene. The CDR3 runs to 11 residues. With 5 bases removed from V and 4 bases from J, the gap between germline ends came to 4 bases. The CDR3 DNA follows: TGTGCCACCAGTGGAGGCTATGGCTACACCTTC. Its translation is CATSGGYGYTF.

The V call is TRBV7-8, the J call TRBJ1-5; tentative D call: TRBD1 (5 bases). Germline-derived CDR1 and CDR2 are SGHVS and FQNEAQ. The CDR3 runs to 14 residues. The ends were cut back, 4 bases at V and 9 bases at J, with 16 bases in the middle. CDR3 DNA: TGTGCCAGCAGCTCAGGGCCCCTCTTGGGGCCCCAGCATTTT. Protein product: CASSSGPLLGPQHF.

The V call is TRBV27, the J call TRBJ2-1, with TRBD1 matching over 12 bases. V shed 3 bases and J 7 bases; nucleotides not matched to a gene: 4. CDR3 length equals 15 residues. Germline V lookup: CDR1 MNHEY, CDR2 SMNVEV (reference sequence). The CDR3 spells CASSLGTGGPNEQFF. The CDR3 bases are TGTGCCAGCAGTTTGGGGACAGGGGGCCCTAATGAGCAGTTCTTC.

Written as DNA, the CDR3 is TGTGCCAGCAGTCCTGTTCGGTACAATGAGCAGTTCTTC. Protein: CASSPVRYNEQFF. The chain couples TRBV6-6 to TRBJ2-1; unclear D gene. V was trimmed by 5 bases and J by 4 bases, leaving 9 bases between them. The CDR3 loop spans 13 amino acids. CDR1 is MNHNY and CDR2 is SVGAGI in the germline V gene (reference sequence).

The chain has TRBV6-5 and TRBJ1-5, with TRBD1 matching 10 bases. The CDR3 totals 14 residues. V lost 10 bases, J lost 5 bases, and 8 bases stayed unmatched. From germline, CDR1 is MNHEY and CDR2 SVGAGI. The CDR3 DNA follows: TGTGCCATCGACACGGGACAGGGGTATCAGCCCCAGCATTTT. Translation gives CAIDTGQGYQPQHF.

The chain has TRBV24-1 and TRBJ2-6; 7 bases match TRBD2. Germline values: CDR1 KGHDR, CDR2 SFDVKD. V shed 4 bases and J 2 bases; nucleotides not matched to a gene: 1. CDR3 size: 15 residues. CDR3 loop: CATSDAGAGANVLTF. Here the CDR3 DNA reads TGTGCCACCAGTGACGCGGGGGCTGGGGCCAACGTCCTGACTTTC.

The V gene is TRBV29-1, the J gene TRBJ2-7; 9 bases are shared with TRBD1. Germline V CDR1 and CDR2: SQVTM, ANQGSEA. V trimming: 3 bases; J trimming: 5 bases; junction bases outside the gene matches: 5. The CDR3 extends over 13 amino acids. The DNA for the CDR3 is TGCAGCGTTGAGGCTGGGACAGGGAACGAGCAGTACTTC. Its translation is CSVEAGTGNEQYF.

V usage is TRBV29-1 and J usage is TRBJ1-1, with 9 positions matching TRBD1. V trimming: 5 bases; J trimming: 5 bases; junction bases outside the gene matches: 6. The CDR3 is made up of 13 amino acids. Germline lookup yields CDR1 SQVTM and CDR2 ANQGSEA. CDR3 in DNA: TGCAGCGTTTTGACAGGGGGGAGGACTGAAGCTTTCTTT. Its protein is CSVLTGGRTEAFF. Supplemented by reference TRBV29-1 and TRBJ1-1, the full variable domain reads SAVISQKPSRDICQRGTSLTIQCQVDSQVTMMFWYRQQPGQSLTLIATANQGSEATYESGFVIDKFPISRPNLTFSTLTVSNMSPEDSSIYLCSVLTGGRTEAFFGQGTRLTVV.

The gene calls are TRBV2 and TRBJ2-2, with 9 bases that match TRBD1. The CDR3 runs 15 residues. The ends lost 6 bases at V and 3 bases at J; junction bases unmatched: 5. In germline, CDR1 is SNHLY, CDR2 FYNNEI. The CDR3 reads CASRSGTGHTGELFF. CDR3 DNA: TGTGCCAGCAGGTCCGGGACAGGGCACACCGGGGAGCTGTTTTTT.

The genes are TRBV19 and TRBJ1-5; D call uncertain. V was trimmed by 1 base and J by 1 base, leaving 2 bases between them. CDR1 is LNHDA and CDR2 is SQIVND in the germline V gene (reference sequence). The CDR3 runs 13 residues. The CDR3 region has the DNA TGTGCCAGTAGTATAGCAAGCAATCAGCCCCAGCATTTT. Encoded protein: CASSIASNQPQHF.

The chain carries TRBV6-1 and TRBJ2-2; the D gene is possibly TRBD2 (5 bases). The CDR3 is made up of 16 amino acids. Germline assignment: CDR1 MNHNS and CDR2 SASEGT. The V end was cut by 2 bases, the J end by 1 base, with 11 bases between. CDR3 amino acids: CASSEFLGVNTGELFF. CDR3 bases: TGTGCCAGCAGTGAATTCCTCGGGGTGAACACCGGGGAGCTGTTTTTT.

Here the CDR3 reads CASKKNQGAPGETQYF. Here the CDR3 DNA reads TGCGCCAGCAAGAAAAATCAAGGGGCCCCAGGGGAGACCCAGTACTTC. The chain uses TRBV5-1 and TRBJ2-5; tentative D call: TRBD1 (5 bases). With 6 bases removed from V and 5 bases from J, the gap between germline ends came to 23 bases. Germline V CDR1 and CDR2: SGHRS, YFSETQ. This CDR3 contains 16 residues.

This clone was seen once. The chain links TRBV5-6 to TRBJ2-1, with 8 bases matching TRBD1. Trimming took 4 bases from V and 10 from J; bases not matched to a gene: 16. The CDR3 contains 16 residues. Germline V gives CDR1 SGHDT, CDR2 YYEEEE. The CDR3 DNA is TGTGCCAGCAGCGAAGAGGGACAGGTCCCCGCCGAGGAGCAGTTCTTC. This codes for CASSEEGQVPAEEQFF.

This chain joins TRBV4-1 and TRBJ2-5; TRBD2 matches at 8 bases. The CDR3 is made up of 18 amino acids. In germline, CDR1 is MGHRA, CDR2 YSYEKL. Trimming at V came to 1 base and at J to 1 base, leaving 11 bases not matched to a gene. Here the CDR3 DNA reads TGCGCCAGCAGCCAAGTCCCCGGGAGGGCCGGGGGCCAAGAGACCCAGTACTTC. Translation: CASSQVPGRAGGQETQYF.

This chain connects TRBV7-2 to TRBJ1-6; no firm D call. This CDR3 comprises 15 residues. Trimming shortened V by 5 bases and J by 5 bases, and 13 bases separated the two germline ends. The germline V gene encodes CDR1 SGHTA and CDR2 FQGNSA. The CDR3, as DNA: TGTGCCAGCAGCAGACCTCCGGGAGATAATTCACCCCTCCACTTT. Translated, it gives CASSRPPGDNSPLHF.

V is TRBV18 and J is TRBJ1-1, with D uncertain. Germline lookup yields CDR1 KGHSH and CDR2 LQKENI. V shed 6 bases and J shed 0 bases, with 8 bases lying between them. CDR3 length equals 13 residues. The CDR3 DNA is TGTGCCAGCTCCCCTAATATGAACACTGAAGCTTTCTTT. It specifies CASSPNMNTEAFF.

The rearrangement uses TRBV9 and TRBJ1-5; D is undetermined. The CDR3 contains 13 residues. The V end lost 0 bases, the J end lost 5 bases, and 6 bases lay between the germline ends. Germline V gene data show CDR1 as SGDLS and CDR2 as YYNGEE. The CDR3 loop reads CASSVAPDQPQHF. CDR3 nucleotides: TGTGCCAGCAGCGTAGCCCCGGATCAGCCCCAGCATTTT.

The CDR3 nucleotides are TGTGCCAGTAGTTCTCCGGGACAGACATACAATGAGCAGTTCTTC. The encoded protein is CASSSPGQTYNEQFF. This chain links TRBV19 with TRBJ2-1, with TRBD1 matching over 7 bases. V lost 5 bases, J lost 4 bases, and 8 bases stayed unmatched. The germline gives CDR1 LNHDA, CDR2 SQIVND (reference sequence). The CDR3 runs 15 residues.

The rearrangement uses TRBV6-5 and TRBJ1-5; D ambiguous. CDR1 and CDR2 from the germline V gene are MNHEY and SVGAGI. The CDR3 consists of 13 residues. Deletions cut 2 bases from V and 8 bases from J, with 10 bases between. CDR3 residues: CASSYGGWEPQHF. The CDR3 bases are TGTGCCAGCAGTTACGGAGGGTGGGAGCCCCAGCATTTT.

V gene TRBV13 combines with J gene TRBJ1-1, with TRBD1 matching 9 bases. Trimming removed 5 bases from V and 3 bases from J; junction bases left unmatched: 10. This CDR3 contains 16 residues. Germline assignment: CDR1 PRHDT and CDR2 FYEKMQ (reference sequence). The CDR3 DNA reads as TGTGCCAGCAGCCCGAAGAAGGGACAGGGTTACACTGAAGCTTTCTTT. Its translation: CASSPKKGQGYTEAFF.

V usage is TRBV4-1 and J usage is TRBJ1-2, with 7 bases fitting TRBD1. This CDR3 contains 15 residues. V was clipped by 1 base and J by 4 bases; unmatched bases: 6. Germline V gene sequence: CDR1 MGHRA, CDR2 YSYEKL. CDR3 residues: CASSQVTGASYGYTF. CDR3 DNA: TGCGCCAGCAGCCAAGTAACAGGGGCAAGCTATGGCTACACCTTC.

The chain is built from TRBV4-1 and TRBJ2-3; TRBD2 matches at 12 bases. Germline-derived CDR1 and CDR2 are MGHRA and YSYEKL. This CDR3 has 16 residues. V trimming: 0 bases; J trimming: 5 bases; junction bases outside the gene matches: 3. The CDR3 region is CASSQETSGSGDTQYF. Here the CDR3 DNA reads TGCGCCAGCAGCCAAGAGACTAGCGGGAGTGGAGATACGCAGTATTTT.

The V and J genes are TRBV19 and TRBJ2-2; tentatively, D is TRBD2 (7 bases). Deletions cut 4 bases from V and 2 bases from J, with 17 bases between. Germline-derived CDR1 and CDR2 are LNHDA and SQIVND (reference sequence). The CDR3 length is 17 residues. The CDR3 reads CASSRWGQTSNTGELFF. Here the CDR3 DNA reads TGTGCCAGTAGTAGGTGGGGGCAGACTAGCAACACCGGGGAGCTGTTTTTT.

This sequence joins TRBV4-1 and TRBJ1-5; 7 bases fit TRBD1. CDR3 length: 19 residues. With V trimmed by 1 base and J by 2 bases, 14 bases remained unmatched. Germline CDR1 reads MGHRA; CDR2 reads YSYEKL. CDR3 DNA sequence: TGCGCCAGCAGCCAAGTAGAAAGGGGGCGCGAAGCTGGCAATCAGCCCCAGCATTTT. Translated: CASSQVERGREAGNQPQHF.

This clone was seen once. The genes are TRBV6-5 and TRBJ1-6; the D gene is possibly TRBD1 (5 bases). V was pared by 9 bases and J by 18 bases, with 21 bases between. This CDR3 comprises 12 residues. Per germline, CDR1 MNHEY and CDR2 SVGAGI. Here the CDR3 reads CASTGDGSNPHF. CDR3 DNA sequence: TGTGCCAGTACGGGGGACGGGAGTAACCCCCACTTT.

The chain recombines TRBV2 with TRBJ2-7, with 8 bases that match TRBD2. The CDR3 is 15 amino acids. After removal of 6 bases from V and 6 bases from J, the junction contained 13 bases not matched to a gene. Germline-derived CDR1 and CDR2 are SNHLY and FYNNEI. Here the CDR3 reads CASRISGGAGREQYF. CDR3 bases: TGTGCCAGCAGGATCTCCGGGGGGGCAGGGCGCGAGCAGTACTTC.

This chain joins TRBV9 and TRBJ2-3; 13 positions agree with TRBD2. The CDR3 is 18 residues long. The germline CDR1 and CDR2 sequences are SGDLS and YYNGEE. The V gene end was trimmed by 2 bases and the J gene end by 2 bases; junction bases not matched to a gene: 8. In DNA form, the CDR3 reads TGTGCCAGCAGCGTCGACACTAGCGGGGGGGAACTCACAGATACGCAGTATTTT. This codes for CASSVDTSGGELTDTQYF.

The chain couples TRBV10-1 to TRBJ2-1; a weak D match, TRBD2 (5 bases). V lost 4 bases to trimming and J lost 5 bases, with 12 bases between them. This CDR3 comprises 14 residues. The germline CDR1 and CDR2 sequences are WNHNN and SYGVQD (reference sequence). CDR3 sequence (DNA): TGCGCCAGCAGTGCTAGCTCCCGCAACAATGAGCAGTTCTTC. Translating it yields CASSASSRNNEQFF.

V gene TRBV3-1 (or the pseudogene TRBV3-2) combines with J gene TRBJ2-5, with no clear D. CDR1 is LGHDT, CDR2 YNNKEL, per germline (reference sequence). The V gene lost 6 bases and the J gene lost 5 bases, with 7 bases spanning the gap. The CDR3 contains 11 residues. Here the CDR3 reads CASSVRETQYF. The CDR3 bases are TGTGCCAGCAGTGTTCGGGAGACCCAGTACTTC.

V usage is TRBV15 and J usage is TRBJ2-7, with a weak D call TRBD1 (6 bases). Trimming pared 4 bases from V and 3 bases from J, leaving 13 bases between. Germline CDR1 is LNHNV and CDR2 is YYDKDF (reference sequence). The CDR3 spans 14 residues. The DNA of the CDR3 is TGTGCCACCAGCACGCTAGACAGGAACTACGAGCAGTACTTC. It encodes CATSTLDRNYEQYF.

This sequence joins TRBV9 and TRBJ1-5; D may be TRBD1 (5 bases). Trimming stripped 0 bases from V and 0 bases from J, with 7 bases between. The CDR3 is 15 amino acids. Germline assignment: CDR1 SGDLS and CDR2 YYNGEE. The CDR3 bases are TGTGCCAGCAGCGTAGCCGGGGGTAGCAATCAGCCCCAGCATTTT. Its translation: CASSVAGGSNQPQHF.